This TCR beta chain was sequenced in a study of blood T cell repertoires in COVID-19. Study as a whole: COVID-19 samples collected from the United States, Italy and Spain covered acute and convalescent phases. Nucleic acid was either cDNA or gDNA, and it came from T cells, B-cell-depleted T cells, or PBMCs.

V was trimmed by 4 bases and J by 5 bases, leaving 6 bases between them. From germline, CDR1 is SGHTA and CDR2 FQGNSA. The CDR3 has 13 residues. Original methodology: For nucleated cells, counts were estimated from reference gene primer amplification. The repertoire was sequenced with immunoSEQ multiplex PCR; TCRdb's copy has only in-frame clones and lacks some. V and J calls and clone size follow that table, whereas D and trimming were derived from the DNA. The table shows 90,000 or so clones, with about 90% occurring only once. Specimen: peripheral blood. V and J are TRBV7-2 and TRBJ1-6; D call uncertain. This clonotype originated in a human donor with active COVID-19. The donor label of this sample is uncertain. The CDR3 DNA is TGTGCCAGCAGCTCCGGGAATAATTCACCCCTCCACTTT. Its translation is CASSSGNNSPLHF. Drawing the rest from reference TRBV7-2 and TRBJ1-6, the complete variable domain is GAGVSQSPSNKVTEKGKDVELRCDPISGHTALYWYRQSLGQGLEFLIYFQGNSAPDKSGLPSDRFSAERTGGSVSTLTIQRTQQEDSAVYLCASSSGNNSPLHFGNGTRLTVT.